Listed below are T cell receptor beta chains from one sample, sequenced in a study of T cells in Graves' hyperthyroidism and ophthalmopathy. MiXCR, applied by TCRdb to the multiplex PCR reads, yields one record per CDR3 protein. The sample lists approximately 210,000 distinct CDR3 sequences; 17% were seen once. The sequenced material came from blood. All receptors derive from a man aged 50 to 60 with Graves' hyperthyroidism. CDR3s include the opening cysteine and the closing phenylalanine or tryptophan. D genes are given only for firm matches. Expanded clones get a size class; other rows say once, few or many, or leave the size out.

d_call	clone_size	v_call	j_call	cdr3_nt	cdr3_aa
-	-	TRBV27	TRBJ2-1	TGTGCCAGCAGATTATCTGGCGTTAGCTCCTACAATGAGCAGTTCTTC	CASRLSGVSSYNEQFF
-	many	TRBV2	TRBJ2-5	TGTGCCAGCAGTCTTCGACAGGCGTGGGTGGAGACCCAGTACTTC	CASSLRQAWVETQYF
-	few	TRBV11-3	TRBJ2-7	TGTGCCAGCAGCCTTTCCCACTCCTACGAGCAGTACTTC	CASSLSHSYEQYF
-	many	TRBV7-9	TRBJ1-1	TGTGCCAGCAGGAGACAGGCGGAGAACACTGAAGCTTTCTTT	CASRRQAENTEAFF
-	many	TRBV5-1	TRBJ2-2	TGCGCCAGCAGCGTCGCAGCGTTGGACACCGGGGAGCTGTTTTTT	CASSVAALDTGELFF
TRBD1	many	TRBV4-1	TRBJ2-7	TGCGCCAGCAGCCAAGATCCTTCCGGGACAGGTATTTCCTACGAGCAGTACTTC	CASSQDPSGTGISYEQYF
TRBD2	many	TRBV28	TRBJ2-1	TGTGCCAGCCTTACCGTTACTAGCGGGAGGGAGTATGAGCAGTTCTTC	CASLTVTSGREYEQFF
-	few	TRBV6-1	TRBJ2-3	TGTGCCAGCAGTGACCAGGGAATTACAGATACGCAGTATTTT	CASSDQGITDTQYF
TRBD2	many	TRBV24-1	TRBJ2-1	TGTGCCACCAGTGACCCGGGACTAGCGGCCTTCTCCTACAATGAGCAGTTCTTC	CATSDPGLAAFSYNEQFF
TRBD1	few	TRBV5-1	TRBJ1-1	TGCGCCAGCAGCTTGGAACAGGGGTTGATGAACACTGAAGCTTTCTTT	CASSLEQGLMNTEAFF
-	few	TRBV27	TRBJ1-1	TGTGCCAGCAGTTTATATCAAAGGGGCTGGACTGAAGCTTTCTTT	CASSLYQRGWTEAFF